These T cell receptor beta chains were read from a single sample in a study of blood T cell repertoires in COVID-19. Measured with immunoSEQ multiplex PCR; TCRdb has only the in-frame clones, and not every one. The sample has about 240,000 clones, about 80% seen once. Sequenced: peripheral blood. The receptors stem from a woman aged 80 or older with acute or convalescent COVID-19. The CDR3 runs from the conserved cysteine through the conserved F or W. The order of the fields is CDR3 DNA, CDR3 protein, clone size, J gene, V gene, D gene. The D gene is left open where the match is weak. Some rows mark clone size as missing; the rest say once, few, many or name a class of expanded clone.

TGTGCTAGTGGTTTGGAAACAGGGGCTGAAGCTTTCTTT CASGLETGAEAFF - TRBJ1-1 TRBV12-5 TRBD1
TGCGCCAGCAGCTTGGATGGGGCAGGGCCCCTCCACTTT CASSLDGAGPLHF - TRBJ1-6 TRBV5-1 -
TGTGCCAGCAGCTTCTCGACAGGGGCAGCTTTCTTT CASSFSTGAAFF - TRBJ1-1 TRBV5-4 TRBD1
TGTGCCAGCAGTGACCCGGGGGTCAATCAGCCCCAGCATTTT CASSDPGVNQPQHF - TRBJ1-5 TRBV2 -
TGTGCCAGCAGCGCCAGGGGCTCTGGAAACACCATATATTTT CASSARGSGNTIYF - TRBJ1-3 TRBV11-1 -
TGTGCCAGCAGTGGTGGACAGGGGACCGCAACTAATGAAAAACTGTTTTTT CASSGGQGTATNEKLFF few TRBJ1-4 TRBV25-1 TRBD1
TGCGCCAGCAGCTTGATGGGGCAGTCACCCCTCCACTTT CASSLMGQSPLHF - TRBJ1-6 TRBV5-1 -
TGTGCCAGCAGGGGACTAGCGGGGTTTATTGGAGAGACCCAGTACTTC CASRGLAGFIGETQYF few TRBJ2-5 TRBV2 TRBD2
TGTGCCAGCAGCCCGGGACAGGCTAATTCACCCCTCCACTTT CASSPGQANSPLHF once TRBJ1-6 TRBV3-1/TRBV3-2 TRBD1
TGTGCCAGCAGCCCTAGGGGGAGTGGGGGCGAGCAGTACTTC CASSPRGSGGEQYF - TRBJ2-7 TRBV3-1/TRBV3-2 -
TGTGCCAGCCGCCAAGCGCGCCAGTTGCAGGCTTTCTTT CASRQARQLQAFF - TRBJ1-1 TRBV28 -
TGTGCCAGCAGCCCCCTGGGGAGGGCGGCAACTAATGAAAAACTGTTTTTT CASSPLGRAATNEKLFF - TRBJ1-4 TRBV4-2 -
TGTGCCAGCAGACTCTCCGGACAGATATCTCTAGAGGCTTTCTTT CASRLSGQISLEAFF - TRBJ1-1 TRBV28 -
TGTGCCAGCAGCCTAGGGCCCTGGGGACTGGCGAATGAGCAGTTCTTC CASSLGPWGLANEQFF - TRBJ2-1 TRBV11-3 -
TGTGCCAGCAGCTTGATGACAGGGGGAACCACAGATACGCAGTATTTT CASSLMTGGTTDTQYF - TRBJ2-3 TRBV5-4 TRBD1
TGCAGCGTTGGAACAGGGGGCTCTGGGGCCAACGTCCTGACTTTC CSVGTGGSGANVLTF - TRBJ2-6 TRBV29-1 TRBD1
TGTGCCAGCAGCCGAAGCGGAGGGCAAGAGACCCAGTACTTC CASSRSGGQETQYF few TRBJ2-5 TRBV6-5 -
TGTGCCAGCAGTTTCAGGGGCCAAGAGACCCAGTACTTC CASSFRGQETQYF once TRBJ2-5 TRBV12-3/TRBV12-4 -